These 28 T cell receptor beta chains came from one sample sequenced in a study of cytomegalovirus exposure and HLA in healthy donors. The PCR contained 60 Vbeta and 13 Jbeta primers. TCRdb's table, derived via immunoSEQ multiplex PCR, lists solely in-frame clones and lacks some. Of 150,000 to 200,000 clones listed, approximately 80% were seen once; the top ten hold roughly an eighth. The sequenced material came from PBMCs. The receptors were gathered from a woman between 40 and 55 years old in good health and CMV-seronegative.

This clone was detected only a few times. The chain links TRBV2 to TRBJ1-1, with a weak D call TRBD1 (5 bases). Germline V gives CDR1 SNHLY, CDR2 FYNNEI. The CDR3 runs to 15 residues. V lost 1 base and J 5 bases, leaving 14 bases between the germline ends. CDR3 nucleotides: TGTGCCAGCAGTGAAGATGCAGGGAGGGATACTGAAGCTTTCTTT. Amino acids: CASSEDAGRDTEAFF.

The chain is built from TRBV11-3 and TRBJ1-1, with no clear D. V was cut by 5 bases and J by 4 bases, with 8 bases left in between. The germline V gene encodes CDR1 SGHNT and CDR2 YENEEA. The CDR3 has 12 amino acids. The CDR3: CASSLRITEAFF. The DNA for the CDR3 is TGTGCCAGCAGCCTGAGGATCACTGAAGCTTTCTTT.

The chain joins TRBV7-2 to TRBJ2-7; D is possibly TRBD2 (5 bases). Germline V gives CDR1 SGHTA, CDR2 FQGNSA. This CDR3 is 15 amino acids long. Trimming cost V 2 bases and J 1 base, with 12 bases left between them. This CDR3 reads CASSLPPEGSYEQYF. The CDR3 nucleotides are TGTGCCAGCAGCTTACCCCCAGAGGGATCCTACGAGCAGTACTTC.

The chain couples TRBV19 to TRBJ2-7; no firm D call. This CDR3 is 13 amino acids long. V shed 3 bases and J shed 1 base, with 7 bases lying between them. Per germline, CDR1 LNHDA and CDR2 SQIVND (reference sequence). In nucleotides, the CDR3 is TGTGCCAGTAGTATCCAGGCTTCCTACGAGCAGTACTTC. Translation: CASSIQASYEQYF. The whole variable domain, filled in from reference TRBV19 and TRBJ2-7, reads DGGITQSPKYLFRKEGQNVTLSCEQNLNHDAMYWYRQDPGQGLRLIYYSQIVNDFQKGDIAEGYSVSREKKESFPLTVTSAQKNPTAFYLCASSIQASYEQYFGPGTRLTVT.

This clone was seen more than once but under ten times. The V and J genes are TRBV19 and TRBJ1-2; 8 nucleotides match TRBD1. The CDR3 runs to 14 residues. The germline V gene has CDR1 LNHDA and CDR2 SQIVND (reference sequence). Trimming removed 5 bases from V and 7 bases from J; junction bases left unmatched: 9. This CDR3 reads CASSPLRTGIGYTF. For the CDR3, the DNA is TGTGCCAGTAGTCCGCTCCGGACAGGGATTGGCTACACCTTC.

The table lists this clone with a count of one. This rearrangement joins TRBV5-4 to TRBJ2-3; the match to TRBD2 covers 16 bases. The CDR3 runs to 16 residues. Germline assignment: CDR1 SGHNT and CDR2 YYREEE (reference sequence). Losses at the gene ends were 3 bases for V and 3 bases for J; bases not matched to a gene: 1. The CDR3 DNA sequence: TGTGCCAGCAGCTCGGGACTAGCGGGAGGGACAGATACGCAGTATTTT. Translation gives CASSSGLAGGTDTQYF.

This clone was observed a few times. This chain links TRBV30 with TRBJ2-7, with a weak D call TRBD2 (7 bases). Germline CDR1 reads GTSNPN; CDR2 reads SVGIG (reference sequence). CDR3 length: 11 residues. With 5 bases removed from V and 6 bases from J, the gap between germline ends came to 11 bases. For the CDR3, the DNA is TGTGCCTGGGGGGGGGCAGGCGAGCAGTACTTC. This gives the protein CAWGGAGEQYF.

This clone was recorded only once. The chain recombines TRBV30 with TRBJ1-6; 7 nucleotides line up with TRBD1. Looked up from germline, CDR1 is GTSNPN and CDR2 is SVGIG (reference sequence). Trimming cost V 3 bases and J 10 bases; bases outside gene matches: 9. CDR3 size: 14 residues. CDR3 protein: CAWRGGVGGSPLHF. The CDR3 DNA is TGTGCCTGGAGAGGGGGCGTGGGAGGATCACCCCTCCACTTT.

This clone came up a few times. J is TRBJ1-1 and V is TRBV4-2, with 11 bases matching TRBD1. Germline V gene sequence: CDR1 LGHNA, CDR2 YNFKEQ. This CDR3 comprises 20 residues. Unmatched junction bases numbered 18, after V lost 1 base and J lost 5 bases. CDR3 in DNA: TGTGCCAGCAGCCAAGCTTTTGGAACGGGGACAGGGGGTGGAGATACTGAAGCTTTCTTT. Protein product: CASSQAFGTGTGGGDTEAFF.

On this clone: This sample includes further DNA sequences coding for the same CDR3. J is TRBJ1-2 and V is TRBV28; D ambiguous. Trimming cost V 6 bases and J 7 bases, with 18 bases left between them. The CDR3 sequence is 14 residues long. In germline, CDR1 is MDHEN, CDR2 SYDVKM. This CDR3 is CASSPPPSGFGYTF. CDR3 DNA: TGTGCCAGCAGCCCTCCACCCTCGGGTTTTGGCTACACCTTC.

The chain joins TRBV7-2 to TRBJ1-5; D is unresolved. With 4 bases removed from V and 4 bases from J, the gap between germline ends came to 5 bases. The CDR3 totals 12 residues. Looked up from germline, CDR1 is SGHTA and CDR2 is FQGNSA. This CDR3 reads CASSSRNQPQHF. CDR3 coding DNA: TGTGCCAGCAGCTCGCGGAATCAGCCCCAGCATTTT.

The gene calls are TRBV19 and TRBJ2-7, with a possible D match to TRBD2 (5 bases). V lost 1 base, J lost 6 bases, and 10 bases lay in between. Per germline, CDR1 LNHDA and CDR2 SQIVND (reference sequence). This CDR3 spans 13 amino acids. The CDR3 sequence: CASSIVNGGEQYF. The CDR3 DNA is TGTGCCAGTAGTATAGTCAACGGAGGCGAGCAGTACTTC. The entire variable domain, with the rest obtained from reference TRBV19 and TRBJ2-7, is as follows: DGGITQSPKYLFRKEGQNVTLSCEQNLNHDAMYWYRQDPGQGLRLIYYSQIVNDFQKGDIAEGYSVSREKKESFPLTVTSAQKNPTAFYLCASSIVNGGEQYFGPGTRLTVT.

This clone was counted once. One end of the junction varies from germline; a read error may be responsible. CDR3 coding DNA: TGTTCCAGCAGCTCCCCTAACAGGCGTAGCTCCTACGAGCAGTACTTC. Translating gives CSSSSPNRRSSYEQYF. The V and J genes are TRBV7-9 and TRBJ2-7, with D tentatively TRBD1 (5 bases). Germline V gene data show CDR1 as SEHNR and CDR2 as FQNEAQ (reference sequence). CDR3 size: 16 residues. The whole variable domain, filled in from reference TRBV7-9 and TRBJ2-7, reads DTGVSQNPRHKITKRGQNVTFRCDPISEHNRLYWYRQTLGQGPEFLTYFQNEAQLEKSRLLSDRFSAERPKGSFSTLEIQRTEQGDSAMYLCSSSSPNRRSSYEQYFGPGTRLTVT.

The rearrangement links TRBV15 to TRBJ2-1; D might be TRBD1 (5 bases). This CDR3 spans 14 amino acids. Germline V gene data show CDR1 as LNHNV and CDR2 as YYDKDF (reference sequence). The V and J ends lost 1 base and 6 bases respectively, with 10 bases between them. Written as DNA, the CDR3 is TGTGCCACCAGCAGAGTCCTAGGGGCCAATGAGCAGTTCTTC. Its protein product is CATSRVLGANEQFF.

This clone was seen only once. The chain joins TRBV7-2 to TRBJ2-3, with 12 bases identical to TRBD2. The CDR3 consists of 16 residues. The germline V gene encodes CDR1 SGHTA and CDR2 FQGNSA. The ends lost 4 bases at V and 3 bases at J; junction bases unmatched: 5. The CDR3 here is CASSSGLAGKTDTQYF. CDR3 sequence (DNA): TGTGCCAGCAGCTCAGGACTAGCGGGGAAAACAGATACGCAGTATTTT. Together with reference TRBV7-2 and TRBJ2-3, the CDR3 gives the full variable domain: GAGVSQSPSNKVTEKGKDVELRCDPISGHTALYWYRQSLGQGLEFLIYFQGNSAPDKSGLPSDRFSAERTGGSVSTLTIQRTQQEDSAVYLCASSSGLAGKTDTQYFGPGTRLTVL.

This rearrangement joins TRBV6-5 to TRBJ1-2; 7 bases match TRBD1. Losses at the gene ends were 6 bases for V and 8 bases for J; bases not matched to a gene: 15. The CDR3 sequence is 15 residues long. Looked up from germline, CDR1 is MNHEY and CDR2 is SVGAGI. The CDR3 coding sequence is TGTGCCAGCAGGCCTTCGACAGGGAAGGTATGGGGCTACACCTTC. Its protein is CASRPSTGKVWGYTF.

This clone was detected once. This chain links TRBV18 with TRBJ1-1, with D hard to call. From germline, CDR1 is KGHSH and CDR2 LQKENI. The CDR3 totals 17 residues. Trimming shortened V by 5 bases and J by 0 bases, and 19 bases separated the two germline ends. CDR3 protein: CASSGYGHLVLNTEAFF. The DNA for the CDR3 is TGTGCCAGCTCAGGGTATGGGCACTTGGTTTTGAACACTGAAGCTTTCTTT.

The chain links TRBV10-3 to TRBJ1-2; no clear D. Germline V gives CDR1 ENHRY, CDR2 SYGVKD. CDR3 length equals 12 residues. Trimming removed 2 bases from V and 4 bases from J, with 5 bases in between. This CDR3 reads CAISENSYGYTF. The CDR3 DNA reads TGTGCCATCAGTGAGAACAGCTATGGCTACACCTTC.

This rearrangement joins TRBV7-3 to TRBJ2-5, with 7 positions matching TRBD2. The CDR3 is made up of 13 amino acids. With 2 bases clipped from V and 11 bases from J, the junction kept 8 bases outside the gene matches. Germline lookup yields CDR1 SGHTA and CDR2 FQGTGA. For the CDR3, the DNA is TGTGCCAGCAGCTTAGCCCGGACTAGTCGGCAGTACTTC. Protein: CASSLARTSRQYF. Using reference TRBV7-3 and TRBJ2-5 for the parts outside the CDR3, the full variable domain is GAGVSQTPSNKVTEKGKYVELRCDPISGHTALYWYRQSLGQGPEFLIYFQGTGAADDSGLPNDRFFAVRPEGSVSTLKIQRTERGDSAVYLCASSLARTSRQYFGPGTRLLVL.

In this sample, this clone turned up once. The V call is TRBV28, the J call TRBJ2-5; 9 nucleotides line up with TRBD1. TRBJ2-7 explains the end of the DNA better; the J call may be wrong. The CDR3 extends over 16 amino acids. Germline loops: CDR1 MDHEN, CDR2 SYDVKM. The CDR3 sequence: CASSLLPGQGAYEQYF. The CDR3 nucleotides read TGTGCCAGCAGTTTGCTTCCGGGACAGGGCGCTTACGAGCAGTACTTC.

The chain links TRBV19 to TRBJ2-7, with 8 bases matching TRBD1. Trimming at V came to 3 bases and at J to 3 bases, leaving 4 bases not matched to a gene. The CDR3 covers 14 residues. Germline values: CDR1 LNHDA, CDR2 SQIVND (reference sequence). The CDR3 reads CASSIPGGNYEQYF. The DNA of the CDR3 is TGTGCCAGTAGTATCCCAGGGGGCAACTACGAGCAGTACTTC.

J is TRBJ2-5 and V is TRBV27; a possible D gene is TRBD1 (7 bases). There are 13 residues in the CDR3. V shed 5 bases and J shed 5 bases, with 12 bases lying between them. Germline CDR1 MNHEY, CDR2 SMNVEV (reference sequence). The DNA for the CDR3 is TGTGCCAGCAGTGCGGGACAGCGGGAGACCCAGTACTTC. This codes for CASSAGQRETQYF.

The chain joins TRBV6-1 to TRBJ1-6, with 7 nucleotides matching TRBD1. With 4 bases clipped from V and 10 bases from J, the junction kept 7 bases outside the gene matches. CDR1 is MNHNS, CDR2 SASEGT, per germline. This CDR3 contains 14 residues. This CDR3 reads CASSALQGSSPLHF. The CDR3 nucleotides are TGTGCCAGCAGTGCCTTACAGGGGTCCTCACCCCTCCACTTT.

This chain's CDR3 is CASSLSREGRFYNEQFF. Here the CDR3 DNA reads TGTGCCAGCAGCTTAAGCCGGGAGGGCCGTTTTTACAATGAGCAGTTCTTC. This chain joins TRBV7-3 and TRBJ2-1, with TRBD2 identical over 8 bases. This CDR3 has 17 residues. The germline V gene encodes CDR1 SGHTA and CDR2 FQGTGA. V lost 1 base and J lost 4; bases outside the gene matches: 9.

This clone occurred a few times. Relative to the germline gene, one junction end is altered; a read error may explain this. The CDR3 bases are TGTGCCAGCAGCTTTTTAACTGAAGCCAAAAACAGTCAGTACTTC. Translating gives CASSFLTEAKNSQYF. The chain uses TRBV13 and TRBJ2-4, with D unresolved. The CDR3 has 15 residues. Germline loops: CDR1 PRHDT, CDR2 FYEKMQ (reference sequence).

CDR3 sequence: CASSAPSNEQYF. In DNA, the CDR3 is TGTGCCAGCAGTGCCCCGTCAAACGAGCAGTACTTC. This sequence joins TRBV25-1 and TRBJ2-5; D is undetermined. The end of the DNA fits TRBJ2-7 better, so the J call may be wrong. The CDR3 spans 12 residues. Germline assignment: CDR1 MGHDK and CDR2 SYGVNS.

V and J are TRBV11-3 and TRBJ2-2; TRBD1 matches at 10 bases. The CDR3 is 15 amino acids. Losses at the gene ends were 8 bases for V and 5 bases for J; bases not matched to a gene: 8. Germline-derived CDR1 and CDR2 are SGHNT and YENEEA. CDR3 nucleotide sequence: TGTGCCAGCTCCGCCGGGACAGGGGTAACCGGGGAGCTGTTTTTT. The encoded protein is CASSAGTGVTGELFF.

A remark on this clone: In the same sample, other DNA sequences code for this CDR3. The rearrangement uses TRBV4-3 and TRBJ2-7, with TRBD2 matching 11 bases. The CDR3 is 15 amino acids. The germline V gene has CDR1 LGHNA and CDR2 YSLEER. The trim removed 1 base at V and 4 bases at J, leaving 3 bases unmatched. CDR3 DNA sequence: TGCGCCAGCAGCCAAGGACTAGCGGGAAGTTACGAGCAGTACTTC. Protein sequence: CASSQGLAGSYEQYF.